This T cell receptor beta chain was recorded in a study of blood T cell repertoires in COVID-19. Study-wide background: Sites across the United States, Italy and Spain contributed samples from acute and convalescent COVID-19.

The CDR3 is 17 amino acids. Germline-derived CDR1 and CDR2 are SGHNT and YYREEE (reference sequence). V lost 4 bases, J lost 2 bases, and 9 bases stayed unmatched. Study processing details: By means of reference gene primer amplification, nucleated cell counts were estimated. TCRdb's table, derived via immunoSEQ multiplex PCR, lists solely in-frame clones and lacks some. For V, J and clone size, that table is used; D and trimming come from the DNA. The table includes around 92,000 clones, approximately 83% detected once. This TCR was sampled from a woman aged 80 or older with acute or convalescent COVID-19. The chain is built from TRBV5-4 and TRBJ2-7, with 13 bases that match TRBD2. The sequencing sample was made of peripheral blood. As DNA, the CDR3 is TGTGCCAGCAGCCTCGGACTAGCGGGAGTTGGAGCCTACGAGCAGTACTTC. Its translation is CASSLGLAGVGAYEQYF.